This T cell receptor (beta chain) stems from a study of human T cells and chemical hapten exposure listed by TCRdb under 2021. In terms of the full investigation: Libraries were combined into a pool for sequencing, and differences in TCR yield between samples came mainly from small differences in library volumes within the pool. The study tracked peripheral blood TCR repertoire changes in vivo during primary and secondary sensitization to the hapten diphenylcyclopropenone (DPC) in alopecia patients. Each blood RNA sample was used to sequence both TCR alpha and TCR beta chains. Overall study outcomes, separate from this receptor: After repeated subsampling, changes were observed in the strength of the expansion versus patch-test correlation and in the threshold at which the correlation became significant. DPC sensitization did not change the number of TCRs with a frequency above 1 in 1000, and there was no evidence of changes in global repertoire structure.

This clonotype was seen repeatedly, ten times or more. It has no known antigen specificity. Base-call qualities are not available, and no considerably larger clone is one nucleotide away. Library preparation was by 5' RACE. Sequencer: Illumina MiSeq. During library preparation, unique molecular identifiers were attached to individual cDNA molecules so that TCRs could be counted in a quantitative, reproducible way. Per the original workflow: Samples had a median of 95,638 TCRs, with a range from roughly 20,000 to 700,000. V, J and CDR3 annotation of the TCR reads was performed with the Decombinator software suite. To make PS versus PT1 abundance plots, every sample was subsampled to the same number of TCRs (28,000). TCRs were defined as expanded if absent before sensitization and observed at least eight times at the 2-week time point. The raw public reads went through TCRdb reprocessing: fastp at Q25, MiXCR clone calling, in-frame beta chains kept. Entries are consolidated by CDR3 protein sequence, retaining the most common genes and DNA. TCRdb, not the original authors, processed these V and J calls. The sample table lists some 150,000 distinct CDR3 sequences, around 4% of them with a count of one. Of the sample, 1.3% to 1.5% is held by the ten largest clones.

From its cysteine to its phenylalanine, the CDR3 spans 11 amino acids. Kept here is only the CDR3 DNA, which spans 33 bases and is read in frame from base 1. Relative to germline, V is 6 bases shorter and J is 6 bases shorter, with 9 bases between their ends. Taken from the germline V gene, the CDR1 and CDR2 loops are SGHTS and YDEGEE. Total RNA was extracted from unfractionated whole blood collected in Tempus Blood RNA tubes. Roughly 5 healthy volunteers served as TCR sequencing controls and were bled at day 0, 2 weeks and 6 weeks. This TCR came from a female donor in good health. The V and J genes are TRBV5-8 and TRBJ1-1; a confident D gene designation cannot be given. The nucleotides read TGTGCCAGCACCAGACGGGCTGAAGCTTTCTTT. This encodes CASTRRAEAFF.